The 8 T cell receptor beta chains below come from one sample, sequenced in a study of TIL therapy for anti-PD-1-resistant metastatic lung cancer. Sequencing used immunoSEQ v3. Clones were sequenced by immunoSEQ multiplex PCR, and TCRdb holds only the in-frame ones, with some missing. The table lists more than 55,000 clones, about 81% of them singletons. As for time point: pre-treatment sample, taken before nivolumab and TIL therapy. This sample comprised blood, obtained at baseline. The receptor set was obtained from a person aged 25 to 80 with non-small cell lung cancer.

The CDR3 DNA reads TGTGCCATCAGGCCCGATATCGTACAAGAGACCCAGTACTTC. It specifies CAIRPDIVQETQYF. The chain employs TRBV10-3 and TRBJ2-5, with D unresolved. The V gene lost 6 bases and the J gene lost 2 bases, with 13 bases spanning the gap. Germline V CDR1 and CDR2: ENHRY, SYGVKD. This CDR3 comprises 14 residues.

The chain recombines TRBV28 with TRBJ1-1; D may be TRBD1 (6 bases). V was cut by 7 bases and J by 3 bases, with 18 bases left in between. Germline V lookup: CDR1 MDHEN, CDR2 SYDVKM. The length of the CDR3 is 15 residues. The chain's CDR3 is CASITGGGGDTEAFF. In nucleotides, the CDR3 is TGTGCCAGCATTACCGGGGGCGGTGGGGACACTGAAGCTTTCTTT.

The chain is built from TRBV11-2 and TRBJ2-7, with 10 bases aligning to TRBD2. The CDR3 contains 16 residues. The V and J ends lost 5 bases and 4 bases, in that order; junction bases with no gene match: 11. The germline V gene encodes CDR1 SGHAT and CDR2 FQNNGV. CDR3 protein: CASSPIGTSASYEQYF. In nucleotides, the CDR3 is TGTGCCAGCAGCCCCATCGGGACTAGCGCCTCTTACGAGCAGTACTTC.

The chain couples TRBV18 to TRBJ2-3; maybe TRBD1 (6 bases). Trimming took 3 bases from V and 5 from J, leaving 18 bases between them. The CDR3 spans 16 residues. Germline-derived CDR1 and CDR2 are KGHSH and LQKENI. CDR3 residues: CASSPRVTGPGDTQYF. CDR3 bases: TGTGCCAGCTCACCCAGGGTGACAGGTCCAGGAGATACGCAGTATTTT.

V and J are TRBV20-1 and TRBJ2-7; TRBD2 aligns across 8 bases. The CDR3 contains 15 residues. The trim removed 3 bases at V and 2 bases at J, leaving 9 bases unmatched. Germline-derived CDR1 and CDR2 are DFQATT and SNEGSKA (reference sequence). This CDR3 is CSASDAGGSPYEQYF. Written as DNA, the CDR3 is TGCAGTGCTAGTGATGCGGGGGGTAGTCCCTACGAGCAGTACTTC.

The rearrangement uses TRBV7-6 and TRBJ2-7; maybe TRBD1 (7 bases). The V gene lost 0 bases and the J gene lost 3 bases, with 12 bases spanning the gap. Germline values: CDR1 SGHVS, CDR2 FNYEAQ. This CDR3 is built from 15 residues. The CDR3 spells CASSLAGQGGYEQYF. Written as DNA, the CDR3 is TGTGCCAGCAGCTTAGCGGGGCAGGGGGGCTACGAGCAGTACTTC.

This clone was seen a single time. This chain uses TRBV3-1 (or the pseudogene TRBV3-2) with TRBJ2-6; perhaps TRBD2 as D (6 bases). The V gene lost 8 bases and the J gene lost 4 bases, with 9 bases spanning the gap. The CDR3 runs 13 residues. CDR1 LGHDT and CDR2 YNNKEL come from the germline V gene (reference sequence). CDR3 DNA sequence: TGTGCCAGCCTAGCGACAGGGGCCAACGTCCTGACTTTC. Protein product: CASLATGANVLTF.

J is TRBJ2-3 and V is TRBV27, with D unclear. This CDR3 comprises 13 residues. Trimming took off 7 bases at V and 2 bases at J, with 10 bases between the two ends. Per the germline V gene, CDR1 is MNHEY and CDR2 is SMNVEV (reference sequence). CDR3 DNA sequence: TGTGCCAGCACCATACCCAACACAGATACGCAGTATTTT. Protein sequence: CASTIPNTDTQYF.